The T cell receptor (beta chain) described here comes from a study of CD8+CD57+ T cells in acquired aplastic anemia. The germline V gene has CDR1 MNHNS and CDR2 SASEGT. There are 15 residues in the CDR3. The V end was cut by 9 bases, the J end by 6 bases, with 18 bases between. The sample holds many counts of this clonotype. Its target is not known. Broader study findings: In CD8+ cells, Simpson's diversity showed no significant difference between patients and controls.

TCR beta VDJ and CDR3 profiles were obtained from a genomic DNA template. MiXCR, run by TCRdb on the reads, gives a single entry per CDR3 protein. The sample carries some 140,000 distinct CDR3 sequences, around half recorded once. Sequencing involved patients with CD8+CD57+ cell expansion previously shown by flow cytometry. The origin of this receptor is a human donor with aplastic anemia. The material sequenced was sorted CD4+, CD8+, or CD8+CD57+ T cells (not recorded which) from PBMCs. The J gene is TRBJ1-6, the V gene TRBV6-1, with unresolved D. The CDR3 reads CASTWELGSNSPLHF. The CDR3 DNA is TGTGCCAGTACGTGGGAGTTGGGATCTAATTCACCCCTCCACTTT.